This TCR beta chain was recorded in a study of vaccination effects on CD4 cells after COVID-19. Clones were read by immunoSEQ multiplex PCR, and TCRdb kept only the in-frame ones, dropping some. The sample contains approximately 31,000 clones, under 85% of which appear only once. The length of the CDR3 is 13 residues. The junction had 4 bases not matched to a gene; V was cut back by 6 bases and J by 0 bases. Per the germline V gene, CDR1 is SQVTM and CDR2 is ANQGSEA. Antigen-specific CD4+ T cells were expanded (with viral peptide pools) by the ViraFEST assay ahead of sequencing. Subsequent to about 10 days of culture, CD4+ T cells were isolated. The individual was infected with SARS-CoV-2 between March and December 2020, as confirmed by PCR. Concerning this clone itself: Antigen: not known.

This rearrangement joins TRBV29-1 to TRBJ2-7; 8 bases are a match to TRBD1. The sequences come from CD4+ T cells from PBMCs cultured with a peptide pool, collected before COVID-19 vaccination. The clonotype comes from a human donor who had a prior SARS-CoV-2 infection. In DNA, the CDR3 is TGCAGCGTCAGACAGGGGAGCTCCTACGAGCAGTACTTC. Its protein product is CSVRQGSSYEQYF.